The 6 T cell receptor beta chains in this list originate from one sample, sequenced in a study of CD8+CD57+ T cells in acquired aplastic anemia. Genomic DNA was employed as the template in profiling TCR beta VDJ and CDR3. TCRdb recomputed calls from the reads with MiXCR, one row per CDR3 protein. The table lists a few hundred thousand distinct CDR3 sequences, more than 25% of them singletons. The authors sequenced patients whose flow cytometry had shown CD8+CD57+ cell expansion. The sequenced material came from sorted CD4+, CD8+, or CD8+CD57+ T cells (not recorded which) from PBMCs. These TCRs come from a human donor with aplastic anemia.

This sequence joins TRBV4-2 and TRBJ2-3, with 10 bases aligning to TRBD2. This CDR3 contains 15 residues. The V segment lost 6 bases and the J segment 6 bases; nucleotides outside the gene matches: 9. The V gene's germline CDR1 is LGHNA and CDR2 YNFKEQ. CDR3 residues: CASRDIAGGSDTQYF. DNA of the CDR3: TGTGCCAGCAGAGATATAGCGGGAGGATCGGATACGCAGTATTTT.

This clonotype has a count of ten or more. J is TRBJ1-5 and V is TRBV10-3; possibly TRBD1 for D (5 bases). Germline loops: CDR1 ENHRY, CDR2 SYGVKD. This CDR3 region has 14 residues. Trimming took off 0 bases at V and 8 bases at J, with 11 bases between the two ends. The CDR3 spells CAISESGWGEPQHF. The CDR3 nucleotides read TGTGCCATCAGTGAGTCGGGTTGGGGGGAGCCCCAGCATTTT.

The rearrangement uses TRBV11-1 and TRBJ1-2; 12 nucleotides agree with TRBD1. The CDR3 spans 17 residues. The V gene's germline CDR1 is SGHAT and CDR2 FQDESV (reference sequence). The V and J ends lost 4 bases and 4 bases, in that order; junction bases with no gene match: 10. The CDR3 reads CASSSRDRGRWAYGYTF. Written as DNA, the CDR3 is TGTGCCAGCAGCTCCCGGGACAGGGGGCGCTGGGCCTATGGCTACACCTTC.

This rearrangement joins TRBV3-1 to TRBJ1-5; 7 positions agree with TRBD1. Germline V gene data show CDR1 as LGHDT and CDR2 as YNNKEL (reference sequence). This CDR3 region has 14 residues. With 5 bases clipped from V and 4 bases from J, the junction kept 5 bases outside the gene matches. CDR3 residues: CASSMTGRNQPQHF. The CDR3 DNA is TGTGCCAGCAGCATGACAGGGAGAAATCAGCCCCAGCATTTT.

This chain links TRBV2 with TRBJ2-3; unclear D gene. The CDR3 is 14 amino acids. Germline V gene lookup returns CDR1 SNHLY and CDR2 FYNNEI. The V gene lost 8 bases and the J gene lost 0 bases, with 12 bases spanning the gap. This chain's CDR3 is CASAWASSTDTQYF. DNA of the CDR3: TGTGCCAGCGCTTGGGCGTCGAGCACAGATACGCAGTATTTT.

The gene calls are TRBV25-1 and TRBJ1-4; a weak D match, TRBD1 (5 bases). Germline V CDR1 and CDR2: MGHDK, SYGVNS. The CDR3 spans 16 residues. V gave up 6 bases and J gave up 8 bases, with 22 bases separating them. CDR3 amino acids: CASSAWTSGYVEKLFF. The CDR3 DNA reads TGTGCCAGCAGCGCCTGGACGTCAGGGTACGTGGAAAAACTGTTTTTT.